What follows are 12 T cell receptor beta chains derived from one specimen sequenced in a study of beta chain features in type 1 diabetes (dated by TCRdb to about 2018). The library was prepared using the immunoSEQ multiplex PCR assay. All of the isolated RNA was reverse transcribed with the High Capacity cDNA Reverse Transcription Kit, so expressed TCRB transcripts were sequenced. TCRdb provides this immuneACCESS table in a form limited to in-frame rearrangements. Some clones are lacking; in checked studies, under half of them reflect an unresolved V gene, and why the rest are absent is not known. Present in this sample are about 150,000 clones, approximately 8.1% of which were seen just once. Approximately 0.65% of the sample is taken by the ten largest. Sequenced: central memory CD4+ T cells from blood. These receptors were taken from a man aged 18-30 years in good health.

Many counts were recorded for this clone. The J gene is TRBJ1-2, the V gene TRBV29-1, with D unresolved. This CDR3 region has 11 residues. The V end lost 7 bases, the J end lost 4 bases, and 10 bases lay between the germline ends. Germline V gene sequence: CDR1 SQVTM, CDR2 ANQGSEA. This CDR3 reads CSAAGGYGYTF. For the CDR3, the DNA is TGCAGCGCGGCGGGAGGCTATGGCTACACCTTC.

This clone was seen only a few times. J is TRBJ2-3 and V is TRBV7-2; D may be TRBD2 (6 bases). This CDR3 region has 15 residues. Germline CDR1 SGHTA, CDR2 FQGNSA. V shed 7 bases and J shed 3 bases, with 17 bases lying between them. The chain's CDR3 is CASTIQEGRTDTQYF. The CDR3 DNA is TGTGCCAGCACCATACAGGAAGGGAGGACAGATACGCAGTATTTT.

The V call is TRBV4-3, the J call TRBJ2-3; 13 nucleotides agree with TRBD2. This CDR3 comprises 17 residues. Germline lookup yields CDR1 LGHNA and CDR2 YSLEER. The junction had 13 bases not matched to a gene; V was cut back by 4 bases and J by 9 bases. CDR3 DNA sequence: TGCGCCAGCAGCCGTACCAGGACTAGCGGGGGCGCGGCCACGCAGTATTTT. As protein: CASSRTRTSGGAATQYF.

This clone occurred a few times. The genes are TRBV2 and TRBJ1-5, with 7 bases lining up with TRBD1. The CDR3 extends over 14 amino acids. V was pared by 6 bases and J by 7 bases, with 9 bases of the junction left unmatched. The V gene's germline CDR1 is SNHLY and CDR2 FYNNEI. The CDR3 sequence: CASRDDRVQQPQHF. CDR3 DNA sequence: TGTGCCAGCAGAGATGACAGGGTACAGCAGCCCCAGCATTTT.

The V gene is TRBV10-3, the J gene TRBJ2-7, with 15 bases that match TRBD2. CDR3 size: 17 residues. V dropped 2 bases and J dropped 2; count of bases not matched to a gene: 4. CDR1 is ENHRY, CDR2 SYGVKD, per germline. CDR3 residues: CAISETRTSGRAYEQYF. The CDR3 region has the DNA TGTGCCATCAGTGAGACCCGGACTAGCGGGAGGGCCTACGAGCAGTACTTC.

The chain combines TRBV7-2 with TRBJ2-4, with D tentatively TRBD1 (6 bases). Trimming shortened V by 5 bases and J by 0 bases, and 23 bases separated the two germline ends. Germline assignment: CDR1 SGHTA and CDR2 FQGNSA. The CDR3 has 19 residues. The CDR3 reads CASSPQSLTGPLAKNIQYF. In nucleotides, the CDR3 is TGTGCCAGCAGCCCGCAAAGTCTAACAGGGCCGTTAGCCAAAAACATTCAGTACTTC.

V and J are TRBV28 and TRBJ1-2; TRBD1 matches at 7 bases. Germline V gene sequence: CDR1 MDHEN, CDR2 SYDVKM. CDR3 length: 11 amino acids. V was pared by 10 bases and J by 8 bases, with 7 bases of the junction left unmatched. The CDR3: CATSGTAGYTF. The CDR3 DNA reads TGTGCCACTTCGGGGACAGCAGGCTACACCTTC.

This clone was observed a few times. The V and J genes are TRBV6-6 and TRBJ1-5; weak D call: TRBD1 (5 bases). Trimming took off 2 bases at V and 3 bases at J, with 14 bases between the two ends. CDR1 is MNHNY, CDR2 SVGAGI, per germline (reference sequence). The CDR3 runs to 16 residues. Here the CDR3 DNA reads TGTGCCAGCAGTTACAGAGGGGACTCCTTCAATCAGCCCCAGCATTTT. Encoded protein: CASSYRGDSFNQPQHF.

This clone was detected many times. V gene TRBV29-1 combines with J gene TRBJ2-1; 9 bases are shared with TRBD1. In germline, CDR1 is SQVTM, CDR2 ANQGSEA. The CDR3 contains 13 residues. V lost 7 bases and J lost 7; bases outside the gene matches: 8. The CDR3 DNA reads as TGCAGCGCTGCCGGGACAGGGCGGAATGAGCAGTTCTTC. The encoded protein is CSAAGTGRNEQFF.

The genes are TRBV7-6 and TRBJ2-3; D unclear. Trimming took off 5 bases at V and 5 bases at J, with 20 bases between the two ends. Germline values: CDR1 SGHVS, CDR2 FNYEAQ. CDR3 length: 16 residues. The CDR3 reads CASSKTTALAGDTQYF. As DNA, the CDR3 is TGTGCCAGCAGCAAGACGACTGCCTTAGCTGGAGATACGCAGTATTTT.

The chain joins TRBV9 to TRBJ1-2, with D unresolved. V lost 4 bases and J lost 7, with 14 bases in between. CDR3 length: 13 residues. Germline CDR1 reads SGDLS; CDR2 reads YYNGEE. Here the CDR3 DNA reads TGTGCCAGCAGCTTGGACGGCGGGCTTGGCTACACCTTC. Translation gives CASSLDGGLGYTF.

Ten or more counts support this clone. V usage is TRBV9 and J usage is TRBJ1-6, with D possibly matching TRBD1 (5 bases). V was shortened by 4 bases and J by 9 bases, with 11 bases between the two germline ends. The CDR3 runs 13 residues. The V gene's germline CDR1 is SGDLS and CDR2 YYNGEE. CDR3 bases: TGTGCCAGCAGCACAGGCGGGGGTTCACCCCTCCACTTT. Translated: CASSTGGGSPLHF. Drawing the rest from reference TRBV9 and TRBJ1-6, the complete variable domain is DSGVTQTPKHLITATGQRVTLRCSPRSGDLSVYWYQQSLDQGLQFLIQYYNGEERAKGNILERFSAQQFPDLHSELNLSSLELGDSALYFCASSTGGGSPLHFGNGTRLTVT.